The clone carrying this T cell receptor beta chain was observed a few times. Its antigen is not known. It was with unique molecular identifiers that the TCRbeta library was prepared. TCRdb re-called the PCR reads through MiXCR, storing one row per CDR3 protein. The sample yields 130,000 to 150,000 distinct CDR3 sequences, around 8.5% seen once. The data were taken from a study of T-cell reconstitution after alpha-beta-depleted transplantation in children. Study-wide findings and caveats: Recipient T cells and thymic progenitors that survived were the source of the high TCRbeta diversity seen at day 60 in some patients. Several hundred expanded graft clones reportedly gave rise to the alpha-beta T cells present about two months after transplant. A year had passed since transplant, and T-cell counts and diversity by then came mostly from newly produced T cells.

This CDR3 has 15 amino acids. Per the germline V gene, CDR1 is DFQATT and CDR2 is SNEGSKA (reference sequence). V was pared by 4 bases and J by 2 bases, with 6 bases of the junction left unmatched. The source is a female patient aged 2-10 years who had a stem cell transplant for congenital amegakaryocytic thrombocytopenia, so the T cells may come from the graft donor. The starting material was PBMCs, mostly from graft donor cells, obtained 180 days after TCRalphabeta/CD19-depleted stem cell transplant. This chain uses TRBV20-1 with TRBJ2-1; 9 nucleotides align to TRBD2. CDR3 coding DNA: TGCAGTGCTATTAGCGGGAGACCTACCTACAATGAGCAGTTCTTC. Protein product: CSAISGRPTYNEQFF.